This T cell receptor beta chain was recovered during a study of T cell repertoires in cytomegalovirus infection. Study-wide background: The public TCR beta signatures pointed to both CMV infection and matching HLA type. Whole-study findings and limits: Cumulative frequency (of public TCR beta family members) identified carriers of CMV plus the relevant HLA. Clonotypes of TCR beta that were HLA-C-restricted and CMV-specific dominated the ex vivo response.

CDR3 length: 15 amino acids. The germline V gene encodes CDR1 SGHDT and CDR2 YYEEEE. As to this clonotype: Its antigen is still unknown. A much larger clone differs by one base, so this may be a read error.

TCRdb redid the calling of the reads with MiXCR, one entry per CDR3 protein. The table shows fewer than 550,000 distinct CDR3 sequences, with 16% occurring only once. The sequence derives from a human donor in good health (CMV status not recorded). Some clones in this sample may be carry-over from other donors' samples. V usage is TRBV5-6 and J usage is TRBJ2-7; the D gene is possibly TRBD2 (6 bases). Sequencing was done on a sample of CD8+ T cells from PBMCs. The CDR3 DNA reads as TGTGCCAGCAGTCCGTACCTCACTAGCTCCCACGAGCAGTACTTC. It encodes CASSPYLTSSHEQYF.